These 2 T cell receptor beta chains were sequenced from one sample in a study of blood T cells in healthy people across ages (dated by TCRdb to the mid-2010s). Preparation of the library involved 5' RACE. Reads for this sample came from an Illumina HiSeq 2500. A second PCR of roughly 7 to 12 cycles was performed with a sample-barcoded 5' primer and a J-beta primer mix. The public reads were reprocessed in TCRdb via fastp at Q25 and MiXCR, keeping in-frame beta chains. For every CDR3 protein sequence, its rows merge into one entry that carries the most common genes and DNA. In this sample the table shows over a million distinct CDR3 sequences, approximately 38% of which occur a single time. Approximately 7.9% of the sample rests with the top ten. Material: blood. These receptors were collected from a woman aged 18 to 35 in good health.

The V gene is TRBV29-1, the J gene TRBJ2-2; D may be TRBD1 or TRBD2 (6 bases each). V dropped 5 bases and J dropped 5 bases, with 15 bases sitting between them. Germline V lookup: CDR1 SQVTM, CDR2 ANQGSEA. The CDR3 spans 14 residues. Here the CDR3 DNA reads TGCAGCGTTTCGGGGGCCCGTTGGACCGGGGAGCTGTTTTTT. It specifies CSVSGARWTGELFF.

The chain couples TRBV20-1 to TRBJ2-7; 12 bases are a match to TRBD2. The CDR3 is 17 residues long. Unmatched junction bases numbered 8, after V lost 0 bases and J lost 2 bases. Per the germline V gene, CDR1 is DFQATT and CDR2 is SNEGSKA (reference sequence). The CDR3 here is CSARDPTSGSLTYEQYF. In DNA, the CDR3 is TGCAGTGCTAGAGATCCGACTAGCGGGAGTCTCACCTACGAGCAGTACTTC.